The next 17 T cell receptor beta chains were all read from a single sample in a study of CD8+CD57+ T cells in acquired aplastic anemia. Both TCR beta VDJ combination and CDR3 sequence profiling were carried out. Genomic DNA was the template for this profiling. TCRdb analysed the reads with MiXCR anew, one entry per CDR3 protein. The sample includes 180,000 or so distinct CDR3 sequences, around 45% of them seen just once. The source material was sorted CD4+, CD8+, or CD8+CD57+ T cells (not recorded which) from PBMCs. These receptors were obtained from a human donor in good health.

This clonotype was counted ten times or more. This chain uses TRBV19 with TRBJ2-3; 8 positions agree with TRBD2. The trim removed 4 bases at V and 1 base at J, leaving 13 bases unmatched. This CDR3 region has 18 residues. Germline CDR1 reads LNHDA; CDR2 reads SQIVND (reference sequence). CDR3 in amino acids: CASSKSGRGPVGTDTQYF. The CDR3 region has the DNA TGTGCCAGTAGTAAGAGCGGGAGAGGACCTGTCGGCACAGATACGCAGTATTTT.

The chain carries TRBV19 and TRBJ2-5; possibly TRBD1 or TRBD2 for D (5 bases each). Trimming took off 4 bases at V and 5 bases at J, with 20 bases between the two ends. The CDR3 extends over 16 amino acids. Germline CDR1 reads LNHDA; CDR2 reads SQIVND (reference sequence). The CDR3 DNA reads as TGTGCCAGTAGTAGTAAACAAGGGGCGAGGGGCGAGACCCAGTACTTC. It yields the protein CASSSKQGARGETQYF.

This clonotype was seen repeatedly, ten times or more. The rearrangement links TRBV12-3 or TRBV12-4 to TRBJ2-2; D gene ambiguous. Trimming took 6 bases from V and 0 from J, leaving 8 bases between them. This CDR3 is built from 14 residues. This chain's CDR3 is CASRKLANTGELFF. CDR3 nucleotide sequence: TGTGCCAGCAGGAAACTTGCGAACACCGGGGAGCTGTTTTTT.

V is TRBV7-3 and J is TRBJ2-1, with D tentatively TRBD2 (6 bases). CDR3 length: 13 amino acids. CDR1 and CDR2 (germline): SGHTA, FQGTGA. V was clipped by 5 bases and J by 3 bases, with 8 bases between them. CDR3 region: CASSKGLYNEQFF. The CDR3 region has the DNA TGTGCCAGCAGCAAGGGACTCTACAATGAGCAGTTCTTC.

The rearrangement uses TRBV24-1 and TRBJ2-3; TRBD1 is a possible D gene (5 bases). In germline, CDR1 is KGHDR, CDR2 SFDVKD. V was pared by 9 bases and J by 6 bases, with 15 bases between. The CDR3 totals 13 residues. CDR3 region: CATDRAPGDTQYF. The CDR3 DNA sequence: TGTGCCACCGACAGAGCTCCCGGGGATACGCAGTATTTT.

J is TRBJ2-7 and V is TRBV2, with no clear D. The CDR3 is 11 residues long. The germline CDR1 and CDR2 sequences are SNHLY and FYNNEI. Trimming left V 0 bases short and J 7 bases short, with 4 bases between. The CDR3 protein is CASSEAGEQYF. CDR3 bases: TGTGCCAGCAGTGAAGCGGGAGAGCAGTACTTC.

This sequence joins TRBV15 and TRBJ1-3; a possible D gene is TRBD1 (5 bases). Trimming removed 0 bases from V and 3 bases from J, with 15 bases in between. The length of the CDR3 is 17 residues. Germline V gene lookup returns CDR1 LNHNV and CDR2 YYDKDF (reference sequence). The CDR3 is CATSRDRSDIRGNTIYF. In DNA, the CDR3 is TGTGCCACCAGCAGAGATCGTTCGGACATCCGTGGAAACACCATATATTTT.

This clonotype was picked up many times. V gene TRBV7-6 combines with J gene TRBJ2-5, with D unresolved. The germline V gene encodes CDR1 SGHVS and CDR2 FNYEAQ. The V end lost 6 bases, the J end lost 4 bases, and 12 bases lay between the germline ends. CDR3 length: 13 amino acids. CDR3 protein: CASSRDRLETQYF. DNA of the CDR3: TGTGCCAGCAGTAGAGACCGATTAGAGACCCAGTACTTC.

This chain joins TRBV24-1 and TRBJ1-6; 7 bases are a match to TRBD1. With V trimmed by 8 bases and J by 17 bases, 5 bases remained unmatched. In germline, CDR1 is KGHDR, CDR2 SFDVKD. The CDR3 has 10 amino acids. The CDR3 DNA reads TGTGCCACCAAGATTGACAGGGTCCACTTT. It translates to CATKIDRVHF.

This sequence joins TRBV12-3 or TRBV12-4 and TRBJ1-5; TRBD1 agrees at 11 bases. The length of the CDR3 is 15 residues. J lost 6 bases, V lost 3 bases, and 4 bases had no gene match. The CDR3 sequence is CASSFTGQGGQPQHF. The DNA of the CDR3 is TGTGCCAGCAGTTTCACGGGACAGGGGGGTCAGCCCCAGCATTTT.

The sample holds a few counts of this clonotype. The chain couples TRBV10-3 to TRBJ2-5, with a tentative D call TRBD2 (5 bases). The germline CDR1 and CDR2 sequences are ENHRY and SYGVKD. Trimming pared 0 bases from V and 5 bases from J, leaving 13 bases between. This CDR3 has 15 amino acids. CDR3 coding DNA: TGTGCCATCAGTGAGTCGACTAAGGGTGGGGAGACCCAGTACTTC. Translating it yields CAISESTKGGETQYF.

This clonotype was seen ten or more times. The chain combines TRBV3-1 with TRBJ1-1, with D unresolved. This CDR3 is 12 amino acids long. With 3 bases removed from V and 10 bases from J, the gap between germline ends came to 12 bases. Germline V lookup: CDR1 LGHDT, CDR2 YNNKEL (reference sequence). The CDR3 protein is CASSHTPGVAFF. The CDR3 bases are TGTGCCAGCAGCCACACTCCCGGTGTAGCTTTCTTT.

This clonotype has more than one count but fewer than ten. The genes are TRBV29-1 and TRBJ1-2, with a tentative D call TRBD1 (6 bases). Trimming shortened V by 4 bases and J by 4 bases, and 13 bases separated the two germline ends. The V gene's germline CDR1 is SQVTM and CDR2 ANQGSEA. The CDR3 sequence is 13 residues long. The DNA for the CDR3 is TGCAGCGTTGTCCGACAGGACGTCTATGGCTACACCTTC. It yields the protein CSVVRQDVYGYTF.

This clonotype showed up many times. The rearrangement uses TRBV19 and TRBJ2-2; D is unresolved. This CDR3 comprises 14 residues. Germline V gene sequence: CDR1 LNHDA, CDR2 SQIVND (reference sequence). Trimming stripped 10 bases from V and 3 bases from J, with 15 bases between. The CDR3 DNA sequence: TGTGCCACTACGAAGACTGTAGACACCGGGGAGCTGTTTTTT. This translates into CATTKTVDTGELFF. Full variable domain (rest looked up from reference TRBV19 and TRBJ2-2): DGGITQSPKYLFRKEGQNVTLSCEQNLNHDAMYWYRQDPGQGLRLIYYSQIVNDFQKGDIAEGYSVSREKKESFPLTVTSAQKNPTAFYLCATTKTVDTGELFFGEGSRLTVL.

This sequence joins TRBV28 and TRBJ1-2; 7 bases map to TRBD1. Germline CDR1 reads MDHEN; CDR2 reads SYDVKM. The CDR3 loop spans 17 amino acids. With 7 bases clipped from V and 0 bases from J, the junction kept 14 bases outside the gene matches. CDR3 in amino acids: CASTVDRTDPANYGYTF. In nucleotides, the CDR3 is TGTGCCAGCACTGTGGACAGGACCGACCCAGCTAACTATGGCTACACCTTC.

There are a few counts of this clonotype. The genes are TRBV6-2 or TRBV6-3 and TRBJ2-7; TRBD2 is a possible D gene (6 bases). The ends were cut back, 8 bases at V and 1 base at J, with 18 bases in the middle. Germline-derived CDR1 and CDR2 are MNHEY and SVGEGT. CDR3 length: 15 amino acids. The DNA for the CDR3 is TGTGCCAGCGCTGGGACGGAGGGGTCGTCCTACGAGCAGTACTTC. Its protein is CASAGTEGSSYEQYF.

This sequence joins TRBV20-1 and TRBJ2-1, with 14 bases identical to TRBD2. The junction had 22 bases not matched to a gene; V was cut back by 5 bases and J by 13 bases. Looked up from germline, CDR1 is DFQATT and CDR2 is SNEGSKA (reference sequence). The CDR3 runs to 18 residues. CDR3 amino acids: CSAYPGLAGARRAANQFF. Written as DNA, the CDR3 is TGCAGTGCTTATCCGGGACTAGCGGGAGCTCGACGCGCGGCGAATCAGTTCTTC.